This is a list of T cell receptor beta chains from one sample in a study of cytomegalovirus exposure and HLA in healthy donors. The assay was immunoSEQ multiplex PCR, and TCRdb's table has in-frame clones only and misses some. There are around 150,000 clones in the sample; about three fifths occur only once, and under 7.5% lies in the top ten. Sequenced sample: PBMCs. Receptor source: a woman aged 55-75 years in good health and CMV-seropositive. Both conserved end residues are part of each CDR3. A D gene is named only where the DNA matches it firmly. Rows may omit the clone size; those that give it use once, few, many or a size class.

D	V	size	J	DNA	CDR3
TRBD2	TRBV27	NA	TRBJ2-1	TGTGCCAGCTGCTTAGCGGGAGCAAGGAATGAGCAGTTCTTC	CASCLAGARNEQFF
TRBD2	TRBV15	few	TRBJ2-1	TGTGCCACCAGCAGAGAAGCAGTAGCGGGATACAATGAGCAGTTCTTC	CATSREAVAGYNEQFF
NA	TRBV27	NA	TRBJ2-2	TGTGCCAGCAGGTCACTAACGAACACCGGGGAGCTGTTTTTT	CASRSLTNTGELFF
TRBD2	TRBV7-9	many	TRBJ2-1	TGTGCCAGCAGCCAGCTAGCGGGGAGGAACAATGAGCAGTTCTTC	CASSQLAGRNNEQFF
NA	TRBV18	NA	TRBJ1-5	TGTGCCAGCTCTCGGTCAGGGGTTAGCCAGCCCCAGCATTTT	CASSRSGVSQPQHF
TRBD2	TRBV11-1	NA	TRBJ2-7	TGTGCCAGCAGCTCCTTGCTAGCGGGAGTGTACGAGCAGTACTTC	CASSSLLAGVYEQYF
NA	TRBV28	NA	TRBJ1-5	TGTGCCAGCAGTTTTTCGGGAGCGCAGAATCAGCCCCAGCATTTT	CASSFSGAQNQPQHF
NA	TRBV5-1	NA	TRBJ1-3	TGCGCCAGCAGCTTGCTGGCAGCGAGCTCTGGAAACACCATATATTTT	CASSLLAASSGNTIYF
NA	TRBV5-1	few	TRBJ1-2	TGCGCCAGCAGCTTGGTCCAGGGAGGTCACTATGGCTACACCTTC	CASSLVQGGHYGYTF
TRBD2	TRBV10-3	NA	TRBJ2-7	TGTGCCATTCTAGCGGGAGAAGAGCAGTACTTC	CAILAGEEQYF
TRBD1	TRBV4-2	NA	TRBJ2-2	TGTGCCAGCAGCCCGGGACAGGAGAACACCGGGGAGCTGTTTTTT	CASSPGQENTGELFF
NA	TRBV2	NA	TRBJ2-7	TGTGCCAGCACCGGACTGTACGAGCAGTACTTC	CASTGLYEQYF
TRBD1	TRBV18	NA	TRBJ2-7	TGTGCCAGCTCACCCGGTGGACAGGCCTACGAGCAGTACTTC	CASSPGGQAYEQYF